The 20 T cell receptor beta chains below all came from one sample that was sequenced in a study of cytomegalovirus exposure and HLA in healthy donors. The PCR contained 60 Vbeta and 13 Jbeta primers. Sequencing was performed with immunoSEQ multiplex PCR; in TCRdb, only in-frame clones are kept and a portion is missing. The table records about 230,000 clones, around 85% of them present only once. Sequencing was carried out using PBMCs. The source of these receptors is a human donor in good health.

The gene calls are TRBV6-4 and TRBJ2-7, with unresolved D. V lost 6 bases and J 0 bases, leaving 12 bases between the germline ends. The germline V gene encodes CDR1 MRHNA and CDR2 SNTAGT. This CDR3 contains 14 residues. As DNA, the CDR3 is TGTGCCAGCAGCCTGACCGGGTGCTCCTACGAGCAGTACTTC. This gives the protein CASSLTGCSYEQYF.

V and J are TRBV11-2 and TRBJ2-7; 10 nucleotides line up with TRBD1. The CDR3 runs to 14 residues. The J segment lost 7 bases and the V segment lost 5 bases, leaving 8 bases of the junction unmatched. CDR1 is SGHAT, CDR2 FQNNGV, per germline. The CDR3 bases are TGTGCCAGCAGCGGTGACAGGGGGCTAAGGGAGCAGTACTTC. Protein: CASSGDRGLREQYF.

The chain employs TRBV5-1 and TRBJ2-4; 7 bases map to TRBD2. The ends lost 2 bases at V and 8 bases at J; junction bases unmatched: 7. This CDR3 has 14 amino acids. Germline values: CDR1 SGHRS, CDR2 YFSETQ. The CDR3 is CASSFGRGRDIQYF. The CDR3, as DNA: TGCGCCAGCAGCTTTGGTCGGGGGAGGGACATTCAGTACTTC.

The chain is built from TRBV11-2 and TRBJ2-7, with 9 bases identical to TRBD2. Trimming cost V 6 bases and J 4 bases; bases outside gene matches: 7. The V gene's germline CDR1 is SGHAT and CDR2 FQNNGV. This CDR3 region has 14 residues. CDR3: CASRSSGRGYEQYF. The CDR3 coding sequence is TGTGCCAGCAGGAGTAGCGGGAGAGGTTACGAGCAGTACTTC.

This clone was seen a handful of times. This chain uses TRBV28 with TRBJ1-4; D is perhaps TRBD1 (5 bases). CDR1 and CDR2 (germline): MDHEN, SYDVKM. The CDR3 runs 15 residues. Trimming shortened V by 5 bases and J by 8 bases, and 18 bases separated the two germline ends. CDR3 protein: CASSPRRGSGEKLFF. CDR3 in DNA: TGTGCCAGCAGTCCACGGAGGGGCAGTGGCGAAAAACTGTTTTTT.

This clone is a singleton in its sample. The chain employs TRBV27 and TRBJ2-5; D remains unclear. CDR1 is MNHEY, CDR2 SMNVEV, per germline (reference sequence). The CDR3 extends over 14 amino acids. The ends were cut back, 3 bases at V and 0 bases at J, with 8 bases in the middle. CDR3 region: CASSFLSDQETQYF. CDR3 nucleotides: TGTGCCAGCAGTTTTCTGTCAGACCAAGAGACCCAGTACTTC.

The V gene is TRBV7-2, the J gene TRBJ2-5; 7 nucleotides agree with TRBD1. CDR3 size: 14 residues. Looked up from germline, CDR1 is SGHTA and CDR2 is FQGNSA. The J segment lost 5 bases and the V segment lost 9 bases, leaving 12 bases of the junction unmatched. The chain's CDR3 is CASRPDRVGETQYF. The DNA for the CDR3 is TGTGCCAGTCGACCAGACAGGGTAGGCGAGACCCAGTACTTC.

This CDR3 is CASSAAGTGGGEQYF. As DNA, the CDR3 is TGTGCCAGCAGCGCAGCCGGGACAGGGGGCGGCGAGCAGTACTTC. The genes are TRBV7-3 and TRBJ2-7, with 12 bases matching TRBD1. CDR1 is SGHTA and CDR2 is FQGTGA in the germline V gene. This CDR3 contains 15 residues. The V segment lost 5 bases and the J segment 6 bases; nucleotides outside the gene matches: 8. The variable domain in full, completed from reference TRBV7-3 and TRBJ2-7, reads GAGVSQTPSNKVTEKGKYVELRCDPISGHTALYWYRQSLGQGPEFLIYFQGTGAADDSGLPNDRFFAVRPEGSVSTLKIQRTERGDSAVYLCASSAAGTGGGEQYFGPGTRLTVT.

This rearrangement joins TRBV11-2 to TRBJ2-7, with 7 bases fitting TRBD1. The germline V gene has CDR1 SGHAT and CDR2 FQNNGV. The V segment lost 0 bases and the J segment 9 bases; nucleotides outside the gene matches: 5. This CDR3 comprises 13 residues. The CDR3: CASSLEDREGQYF. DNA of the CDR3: TGTGCCAGCAGCTTAGAAGACAGGGAAGGGCAGTACTTC.

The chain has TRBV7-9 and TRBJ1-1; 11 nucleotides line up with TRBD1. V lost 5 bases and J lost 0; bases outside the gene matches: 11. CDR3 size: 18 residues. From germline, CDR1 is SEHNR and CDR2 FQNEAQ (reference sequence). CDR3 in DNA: TGTGCCAGCAGCCCCGGGGGAGGGACAGGGGGTATGAACACTGAAGCTTTCTTT. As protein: CASSPGGGTGGMNTEAFF.

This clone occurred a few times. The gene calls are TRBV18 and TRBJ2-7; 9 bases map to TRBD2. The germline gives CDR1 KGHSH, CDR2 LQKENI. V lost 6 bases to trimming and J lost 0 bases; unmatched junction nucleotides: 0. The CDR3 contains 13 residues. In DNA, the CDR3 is TGTGCCAGCTCTAGCGGGAGCTCCTACGAGCAGTACTTC. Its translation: CASSSGSSYEQYF.

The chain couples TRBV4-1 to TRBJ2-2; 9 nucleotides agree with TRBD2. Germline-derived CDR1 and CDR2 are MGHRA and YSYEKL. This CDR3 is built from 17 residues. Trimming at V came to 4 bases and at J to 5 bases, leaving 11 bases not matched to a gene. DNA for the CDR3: TGCGCCAGCAGCCGCCGTTCCCTAGCGGGATTTACCGGGGAGCTGTTTTTT. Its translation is CASSRRSLAGFTGELFF.

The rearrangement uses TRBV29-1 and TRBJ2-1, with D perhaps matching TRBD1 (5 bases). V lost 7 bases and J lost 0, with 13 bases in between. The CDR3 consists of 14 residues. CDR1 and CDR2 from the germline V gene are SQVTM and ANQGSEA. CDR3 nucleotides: TGCAGCGCGCTTCGCGGACACTCCTACAATGAGCAGTTCTTC. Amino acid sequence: CSALRGHSYNEQFF.

The chain's CDR3 is CASSPGGQNTEAFF. In DNA form, the CDR3 reads TGTGCCAGCTCACCAGGGGGACAGAACACTGAAGCTTTCTTT. This chain connects TRBV18 to TRBJ1-1, with D maybe TRBD1 (6 bases). This CDR3 region has 14 residues. The V end was cut by 2 bases, the J end by 1 base, with 8 bases between. Germline V lookup: CDR1 KGHSH, CDR2 LQKENI.

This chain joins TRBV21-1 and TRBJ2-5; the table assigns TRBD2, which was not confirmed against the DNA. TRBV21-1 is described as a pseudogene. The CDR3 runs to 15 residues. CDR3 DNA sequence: TGTGCCAGCAGCAAAAGACTAGCGGGACAAGAGACCCAGTACTTC. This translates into CASSKRLAGQETQYF.

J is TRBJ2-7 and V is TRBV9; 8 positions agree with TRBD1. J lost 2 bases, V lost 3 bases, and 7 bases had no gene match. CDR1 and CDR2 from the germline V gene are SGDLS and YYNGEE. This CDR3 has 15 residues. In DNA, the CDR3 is TGTGCCAGCAGCGAACTTCCGGGACAGGCCTACGAGCAGTACTTC. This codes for CASSELPGQAYEQYF.

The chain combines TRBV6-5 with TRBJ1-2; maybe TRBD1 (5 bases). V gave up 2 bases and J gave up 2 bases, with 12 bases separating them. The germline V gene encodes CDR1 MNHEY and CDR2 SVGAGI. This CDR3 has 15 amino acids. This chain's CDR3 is CASSYGGASNYGYTF. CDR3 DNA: TGTGCCAGCAGTTACGGTGGGGCCTCGAACTATGGCTACACCTTC.

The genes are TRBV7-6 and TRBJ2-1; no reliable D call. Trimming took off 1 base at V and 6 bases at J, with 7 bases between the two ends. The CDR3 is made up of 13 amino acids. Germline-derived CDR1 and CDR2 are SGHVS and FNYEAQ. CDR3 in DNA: TGTGCCAGCAGCTTAGTTAGCCCCAATGAGCAGTTCTTC. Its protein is CASSLVSPNEQFF.

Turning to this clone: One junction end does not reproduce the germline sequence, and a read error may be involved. The CDR3: CAGSSKRGTDYNSPLHF. In DNA form, the CDR3 reads TGTGCCGGCAGTTCCAAGCGCGGGACAGATTATAATTCACCCCTCCACTTT. This rearrangement joins TRBV9 to TRBJ1-6; 7 positions agree with TRBD1. This CDR3 spans 17 amino acids. Germline lookup yields CDR1 SGDLS and CDR2 YYNGEE. Based on the CDR3 plus reference TRBV9 and TRBJ1-6, the full variable domain is DSGVTQTPKHLITATGQRVTLRCSPRSGDLSVYWYQQSLDQGLQFLIQYYNGEERAKGNILERFSAQQFPDLHSELNLSSLELGDSALYFCAGSSKRGTDYNSPLHFGNGTRLTVT.

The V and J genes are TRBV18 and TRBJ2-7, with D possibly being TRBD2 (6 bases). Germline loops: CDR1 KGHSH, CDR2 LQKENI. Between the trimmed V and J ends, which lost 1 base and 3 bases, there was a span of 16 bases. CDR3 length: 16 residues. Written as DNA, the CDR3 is TGTGCCAGCTCACCACTTTTAACTAGCCGAAGCTACGAGCAGTACTTC. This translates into CASSPLLTSRSYEQYF.